The 4 T cell receptor beta chains below were found in one sample sequenced in a study of beta chain features in type 1 diabetes. The authors reverse transcribed all of the isolated RNA, so sequencing captured expressed TCRB transcripts. TCRdb keeps only in-frame clones here, not all; method: immunoSEQ multiplex PCR. The sample consists of roughly 500,000 clones, about 10% of them appearing once. What was sequenced was naive CD4+ T cells from blood. These receptors were taken from a woman between 18 and 30 years old in good health.

This chain connects TRBV19 to TRBJ1-2, with a tentative D call TRBD1 (6 bases). V was cut by 0 bases and J by 14 bases, with 16 bases left in between. The CDR3 length is 13 residues. Germline V gives CDR1 LNHDA, CDR2 SQIVND (reference sequence). This CDR3 reads CASSIDQGYSGTF. The CDR3 region has the DNA TGTGCCAGTAGTATAGATCAGGGGTATTCCGGGACCTTC.

The chain is built from TRBV11-2 and TRBJ2-3; D may be TRBD2 (6 bases). This CDR3 spans 15 amino acids. Between the trimmed V and J ends, which lost 5 bases and 2 bases, there was a span of 14 bases. Germline V gene sequence: CDR1 SGHAT, CDR2 FQNNGV. The chain's CDR3 is CASSPLAGSTDTQYF. The CDR3, as DNA: TGTGCCAGCAGCCCCCTCGCGGGGTCCACAGATACGCAGTATTTT.

The chain is built from TRBV9 and TRBJ1-1, with D maybe TRBD1 (6 bases). Trimming took off 4 bases at V and 2 bases at J, with 12 bases between the two ends. Looked up from germline, CDR1 is SGDLS and CDR2 is YYNGEE. The CDR3 contains 14 residues. In nucleotides, the CDR3 is TGTGCCAGCAGCACAACAGGGCAAAACACTGAAGCTTTCTTT. Amino acid sequence: CASSTTGQNTEAFF. The whole variable domain, remainder taken from reference TRBV9 and TRBJ1-1, is DSGVTQTPKHLITATGQRVTLRCSPRSGDLSVYWYQQSLDQGLQFLIQYYNGEERAKGNILERFSAQQFPDLHSELNLSSLELGDSALYFCASSTTGQNTEAFFGQGTRLTVV.

This clone was counted between two and nine times. The chain uses TRBV11-1 and TRBJ2-5, with TRBD1 identical over 8 bases. CDR1 and CDR2 from the germline V gene are SGHAT and FQDESV (reference sequence). After removal of 5 bases from V and 5 bases from J, the junction contained 10 bases not matched to a gene. This CDR3 spans 15 amino acids. This chain's CDR3 is CASSTRTGRWETQYF. Written as DNA, the CDR3 is TGTGCCAGCAGCACGCGGACAGGGCGGTGGGAGACCCAGTACTTC.